Reported below is one T cell receptor beta chain. This sample stems from a study of blood T cells in healthy people across ages. CDR3 length: 15 amino acids. Germline CDR1 and CDR2: DFQATT and SNEGSKA (reference sequence). V dropped 1 base and J dropped 15 bases, with 25 bases sitting between them. Primers used in a second PCR of about 7 to 12 cycles were a sample-barcoded 5' primer and a J-beta primer mix. TCRdb reanalysed the 5' RACE reads using MiXCR and keeps one entry per CDR3 protein. The profile shows roughly 860,000 distinct CDR3 sequences, 62% of them singletons. This clonotype was sampled from a man aged 25 to 40 in good health. V and J are TRBV20-1 and TRBJ2-4, with D tentatively TRBD1 (5 bases). The sequencing sample was made of blood. CDR3 DNA sequence: TGCAGTGCTAGAGCCGATCCAACCAGACAGAGAAATTGGTACTTC. It encodes CSARADPTRQRNWYF.